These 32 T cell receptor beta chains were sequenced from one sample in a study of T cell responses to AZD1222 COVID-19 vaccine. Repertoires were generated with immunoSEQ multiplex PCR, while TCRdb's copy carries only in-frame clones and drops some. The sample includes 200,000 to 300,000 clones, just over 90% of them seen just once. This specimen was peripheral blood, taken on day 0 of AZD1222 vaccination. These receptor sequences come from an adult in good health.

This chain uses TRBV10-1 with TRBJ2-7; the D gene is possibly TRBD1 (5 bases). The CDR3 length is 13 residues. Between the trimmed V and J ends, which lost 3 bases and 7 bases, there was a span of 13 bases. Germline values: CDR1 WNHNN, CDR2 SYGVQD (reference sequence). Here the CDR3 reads CASSDQSKGEQYF. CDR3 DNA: TGCGCCAGCAGTGATCAGTCAAAGGGGGAGCAGTACTTC.

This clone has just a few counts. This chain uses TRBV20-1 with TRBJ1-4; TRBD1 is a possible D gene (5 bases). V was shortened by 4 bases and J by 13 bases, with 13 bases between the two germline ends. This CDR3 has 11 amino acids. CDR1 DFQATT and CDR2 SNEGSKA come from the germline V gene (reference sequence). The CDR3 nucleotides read TGCAGTGCTACGGGCGCGGGGGGACTGTTTTTT. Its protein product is CSATGAGGLFF.

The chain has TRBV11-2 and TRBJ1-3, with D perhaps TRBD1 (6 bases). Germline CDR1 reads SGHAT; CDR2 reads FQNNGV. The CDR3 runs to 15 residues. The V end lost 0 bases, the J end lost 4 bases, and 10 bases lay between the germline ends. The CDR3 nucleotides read TGTGCCAGCAGCTTAGAGAACAGGGCAGGAAACACCATATATTTT. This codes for CASSLENRAGNTIYF.

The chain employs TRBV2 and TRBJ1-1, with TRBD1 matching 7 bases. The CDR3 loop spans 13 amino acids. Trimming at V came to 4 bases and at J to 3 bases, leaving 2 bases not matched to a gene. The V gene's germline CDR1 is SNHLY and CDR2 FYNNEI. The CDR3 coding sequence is TGTGCCAGCAGTGGTACAGGGGACACTGAAGCTTTCTTT. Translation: CASSGTGDTEAFF.

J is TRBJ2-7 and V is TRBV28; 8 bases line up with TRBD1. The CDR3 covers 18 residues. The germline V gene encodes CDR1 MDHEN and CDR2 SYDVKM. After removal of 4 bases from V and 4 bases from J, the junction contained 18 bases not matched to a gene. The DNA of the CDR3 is TGTGCCAGCAGTTCAGGACAGGGCTTGAACCTTTGGCGTTACGAGCAGTACTTC. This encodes CASSSGQGLNLWRYEQYF.

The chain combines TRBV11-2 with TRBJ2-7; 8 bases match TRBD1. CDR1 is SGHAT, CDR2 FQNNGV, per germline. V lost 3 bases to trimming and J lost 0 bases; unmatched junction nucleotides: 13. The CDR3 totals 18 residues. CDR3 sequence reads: CASSFRPTDREDSYEQYF. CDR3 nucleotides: TGTGCCAGCAGCTTTAGACCCACGGACAGGGAGGACTCCTACGAGCAGTACTTC. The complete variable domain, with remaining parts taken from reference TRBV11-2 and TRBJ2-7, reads EAGVAQSPRYKIIEKRQSVAFWCNPISGHATLYWYQQILGQGPKLLIQFQNNGVVDDSQLPKDRFSAERLKGVDSTLKIQPAKLEDSAVYLCASSFRPTDREDSYEQYFGPGTRLTVT.

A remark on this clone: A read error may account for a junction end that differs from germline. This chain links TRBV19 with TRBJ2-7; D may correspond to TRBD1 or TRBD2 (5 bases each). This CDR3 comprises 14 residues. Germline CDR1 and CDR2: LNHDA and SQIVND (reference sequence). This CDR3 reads CASSYGTLPYEQCF. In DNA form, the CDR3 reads TGTGCCAGTAGTTATGGGACGCTCCCCTACGAGCAGTGCTTC.

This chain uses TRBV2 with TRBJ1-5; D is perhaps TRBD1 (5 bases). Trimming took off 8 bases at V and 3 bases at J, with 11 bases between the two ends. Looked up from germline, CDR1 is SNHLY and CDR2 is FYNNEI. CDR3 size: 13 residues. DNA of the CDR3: TGTGCCAGCGGTCCAGGGTACAATCAGCCCCAGCATTTT. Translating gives CASGPGYNQPQHF.

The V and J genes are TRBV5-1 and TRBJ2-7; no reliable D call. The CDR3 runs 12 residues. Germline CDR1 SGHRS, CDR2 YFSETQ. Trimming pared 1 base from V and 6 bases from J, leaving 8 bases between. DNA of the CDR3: TGCGCCAGCAGCTTGTCAGGAAGCGAGCAGTACTTC. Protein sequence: CASSLSGSEQYF.

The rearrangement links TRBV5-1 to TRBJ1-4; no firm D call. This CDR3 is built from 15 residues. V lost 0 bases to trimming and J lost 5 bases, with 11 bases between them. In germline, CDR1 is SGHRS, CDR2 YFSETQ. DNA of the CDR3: TGCGCCAGCAGCTTGGTTGTGGGAGGGAATGAAAAACTGTTTTTT. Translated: CASSLVVGGNEKLFF. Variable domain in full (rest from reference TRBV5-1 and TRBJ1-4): KAGVTQTPRYLIKTRGQQVTLSCSPISGHRSVSWYQQTPGQGLQFLFEYFSETQRNKGNFPGRFSGRQFSNSRSEMNVSTLELGDSALYLCASSLVVGGNEKLFFGSGTQLSVL.

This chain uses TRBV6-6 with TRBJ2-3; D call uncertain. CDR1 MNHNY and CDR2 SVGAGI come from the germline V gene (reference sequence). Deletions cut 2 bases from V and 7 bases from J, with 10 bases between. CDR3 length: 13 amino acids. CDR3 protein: CASSYGSFNTQYF. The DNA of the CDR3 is TGTGCCAGCAGTTACGGTAGTTTCAATACGCAGTATTTT.

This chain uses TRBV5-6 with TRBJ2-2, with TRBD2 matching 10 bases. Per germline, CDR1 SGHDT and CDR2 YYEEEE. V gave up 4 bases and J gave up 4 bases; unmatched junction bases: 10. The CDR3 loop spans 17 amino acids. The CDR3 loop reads CASSPIAGGGRTGELFF. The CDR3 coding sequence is TGTGCCAGCAGCCCCATAGCGGGAGGAGGTCGCACCGGGGAGCTGTTTTTT.

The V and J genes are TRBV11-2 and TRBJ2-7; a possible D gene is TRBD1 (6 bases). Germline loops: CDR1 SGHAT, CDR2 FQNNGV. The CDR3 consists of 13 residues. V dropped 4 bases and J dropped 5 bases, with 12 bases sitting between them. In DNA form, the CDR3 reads TGTGCCAGCAGCTGGGGCCCAGGGGACGAGCAGTACTTC. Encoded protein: CASSWGPGDEQYF.

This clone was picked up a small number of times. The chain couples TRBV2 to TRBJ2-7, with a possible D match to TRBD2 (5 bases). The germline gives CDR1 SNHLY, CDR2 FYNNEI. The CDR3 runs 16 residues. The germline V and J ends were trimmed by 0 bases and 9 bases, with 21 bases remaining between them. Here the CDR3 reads CASSEATSSRRAGQYF. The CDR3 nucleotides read TGTGCCAGCAGTGAAGCAACCTCGTCTAGGCGGGCTGGGCAGTACTTC.

CDR3 sequence (DNA): TGCGCCAGCAGCGCCGGGGGCGAAGATACGCAGTATTTT. Amino acid sequence: CASSAGGEDTQYF. V gene TRBV5-1 combines with J gene TRBJ2-3, with D possibly called TRBD1 or TRBD2 (6 bases each). This CDR3 region has 13 residues. The germline CDR1 and CDR2 sequences are SGHRS and YFSETQ. V was clipped by 4 bases and J by 5 bases, with 11 bases between them. The variable domain in full, completed from reference TRBV5-1 and TRBJ2-3, reads KAGVTQTPRYLIKTRGQQVTLSCSPISGHRSVSWYQQTPGQGLQFLFEYFSETQRNKGNFPGRFSGRQFSNSRSEMNVSTLELGDSALYLCASSAGGEDTQYFGPGTRLTVL.

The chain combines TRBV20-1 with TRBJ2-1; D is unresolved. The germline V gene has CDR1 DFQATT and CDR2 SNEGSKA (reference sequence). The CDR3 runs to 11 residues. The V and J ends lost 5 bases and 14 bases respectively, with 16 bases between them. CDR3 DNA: TGCAGTGCTCCCCAGTCAGGTTTAGAGTTCTTC. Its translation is CSAPQSGLEFF.

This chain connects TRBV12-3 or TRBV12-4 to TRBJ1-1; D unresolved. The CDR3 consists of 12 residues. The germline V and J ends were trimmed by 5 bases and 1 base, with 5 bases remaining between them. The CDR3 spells CASSAGNTEAFF. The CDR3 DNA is TGTGCCAGCAGTGCTGGGAACACTGAAGCTTTCTTT.

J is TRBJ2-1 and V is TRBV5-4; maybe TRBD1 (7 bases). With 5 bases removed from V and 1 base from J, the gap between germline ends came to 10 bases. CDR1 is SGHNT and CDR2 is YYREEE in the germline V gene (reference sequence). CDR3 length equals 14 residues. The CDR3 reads CASSPGGSYNEQFF. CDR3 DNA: TGTGCCAGCAGTCCAGGGGGGTCCTACAATGAGCAGTTCTTC.

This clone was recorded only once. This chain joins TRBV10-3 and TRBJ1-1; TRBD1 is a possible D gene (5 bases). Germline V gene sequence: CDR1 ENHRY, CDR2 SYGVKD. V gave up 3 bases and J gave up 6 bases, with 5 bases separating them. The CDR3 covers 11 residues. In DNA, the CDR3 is TGTGCCATCAGTGACAGGGCTGAAGCTTTCTTT. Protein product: CAISDRAEAFF.

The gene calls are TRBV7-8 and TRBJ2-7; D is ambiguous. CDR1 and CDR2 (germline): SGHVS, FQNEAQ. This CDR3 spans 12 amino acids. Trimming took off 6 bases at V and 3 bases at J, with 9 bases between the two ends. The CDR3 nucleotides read TGTGCCAGCAGAGACAAGAGCTACGAGCAGTACTTC. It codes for CASRDKSYEQYF.

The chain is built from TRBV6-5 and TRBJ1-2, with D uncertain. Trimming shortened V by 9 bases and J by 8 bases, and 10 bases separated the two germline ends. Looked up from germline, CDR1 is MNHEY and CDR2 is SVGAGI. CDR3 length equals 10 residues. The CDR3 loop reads CASGELGYTF. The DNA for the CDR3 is TGTGCCAGTGGGGAATTAGGCTACACCTTC.

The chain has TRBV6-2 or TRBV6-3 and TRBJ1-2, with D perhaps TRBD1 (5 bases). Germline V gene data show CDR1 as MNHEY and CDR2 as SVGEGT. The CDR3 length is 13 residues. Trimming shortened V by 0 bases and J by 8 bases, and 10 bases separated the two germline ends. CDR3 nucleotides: TGTGCCAGCAGTTACTCCCAGGGTCCGGGCTACACCTTC. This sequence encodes CASSYSQGPGYTF.

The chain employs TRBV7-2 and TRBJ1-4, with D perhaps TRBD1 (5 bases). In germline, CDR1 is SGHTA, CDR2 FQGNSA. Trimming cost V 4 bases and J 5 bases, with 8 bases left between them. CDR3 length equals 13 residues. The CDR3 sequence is CASSSRANEKLFF. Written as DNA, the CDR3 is TGTGCCAGCAGCTCCAGGGCAAATGAAAAACTGTTTTTT.

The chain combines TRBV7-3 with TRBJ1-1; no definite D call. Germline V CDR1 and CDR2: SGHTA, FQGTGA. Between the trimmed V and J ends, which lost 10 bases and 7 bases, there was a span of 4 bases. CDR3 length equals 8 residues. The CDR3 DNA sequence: TGTGCCAACTTTGAAGCTTTCTTT. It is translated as CANFEAFF.

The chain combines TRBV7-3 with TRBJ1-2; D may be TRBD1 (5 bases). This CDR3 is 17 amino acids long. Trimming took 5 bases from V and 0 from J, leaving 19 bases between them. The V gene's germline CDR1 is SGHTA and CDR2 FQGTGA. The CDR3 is CASSLYPGPKTNYGYTF. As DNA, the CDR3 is TGTGCCAGCAGCCTCTACCCGGGACCGAAAACTAACTATGGCTACACCTTC.

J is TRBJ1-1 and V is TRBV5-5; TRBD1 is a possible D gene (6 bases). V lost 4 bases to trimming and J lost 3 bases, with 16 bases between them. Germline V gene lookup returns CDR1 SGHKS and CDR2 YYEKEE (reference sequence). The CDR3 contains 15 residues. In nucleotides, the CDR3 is TGTGCCAGCAGCGGCCGAACAGGGTCCTACACTGAAGCTTTCTTT. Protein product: CASSGRTGSYTEAFF.

The CDR3 spells CAISDGRGNEQYF. CDR3 bases: TGTGCCATCAGTGACGGCCGGGGCAACGAGCAGTACTTC. The chain recombines TRBV10-3 with TRBJ2-7; either TRBD1 or TRBD2 may fit D (5 bases each). This CDR3 comprises 13 residues. Per the germline V gene, CDR1 is ENHRY and CDR2 is SYGVKD. V was pared by 3 bases and J by 5 bases, with 11 bases between.

The CDR3 DNA reads TGTGCCACCAGCCCCGACAGGGGAGGGTACGAGCAGTACTTC. Encoded protein: CATSPDRGGYEQYF. The V call is TRBV15, the J call TRBJ2-7; D may be TRBD1 (8 bases). V was clipped by 5 bases and J by 4 bases, with 15 bases between them. Germline V lookup: CDR1 LNHNV, CDR2 YYDKDF (reference sequence). The CDR3 is made up of 14 amino acids.

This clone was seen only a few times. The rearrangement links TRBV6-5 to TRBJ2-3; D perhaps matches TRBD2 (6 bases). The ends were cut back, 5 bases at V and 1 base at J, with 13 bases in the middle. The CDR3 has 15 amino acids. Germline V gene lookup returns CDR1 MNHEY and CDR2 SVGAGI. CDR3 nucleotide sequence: TGTGCCAGCAGTAAACGGGAGTCAGGCACAGATACGCAGTATTTT. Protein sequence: CASSKRESGTDTQYF.

The chain's CDR3 is CAWSVRGTISGTQYF. Written as DNA, the CDR3 is TGTGCCTGGAGTGTAAGGGGGACTATCTCTGGGACCCAGTACTTC. V is TRBV30 and J is TRBJ2-5, with a weak D call TRBD2 (7 bases). Trimming cost V 0 bases and J 7 bases, with 18 bases left between them. The length of the CDR3 is 15 residues. Germline V gene sequence: CDR1 GTSNPN, CDR2 SVGIG (reference sequence).

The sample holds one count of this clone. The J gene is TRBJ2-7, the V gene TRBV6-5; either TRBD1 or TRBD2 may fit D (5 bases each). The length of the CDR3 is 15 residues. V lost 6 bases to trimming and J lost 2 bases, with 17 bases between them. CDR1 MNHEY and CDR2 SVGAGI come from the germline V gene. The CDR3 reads CASSPAGALAYEQYF. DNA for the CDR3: TGTGCCAGCAGCCCCGCCGGGGCCCTCGCCTACGAGCAGTACTTC.

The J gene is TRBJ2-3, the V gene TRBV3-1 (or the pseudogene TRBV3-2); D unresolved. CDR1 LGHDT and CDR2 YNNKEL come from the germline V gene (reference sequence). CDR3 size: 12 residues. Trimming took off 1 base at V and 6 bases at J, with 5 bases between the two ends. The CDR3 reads CASSQARDTQYF. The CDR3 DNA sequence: TGTGCCAGCAGCCAAGCAAGGGATACGCAGTATTTT.